One and the same sample provided the 27 T cell receptor beta chains below, sequenced in a study of blood T cell repertoires in COVID-19. Measured with immunoSEQ multiplex PCR; TCRdb has only the in-frame clones, and not every one. The data contain around 310,000 clones, around 90% of them singletons. The sample taken for sequencing was peripheral blood. These TCRs come from a woman in her forties with COVID-19, enrolled during active disease.

DNA of the CDR3: TGTGCCAGCAGTCCGCGGGGGATCTCTGGAAACACCATATATTTT. This gives the protein CASSPRGISGNTIYF. V is TRBV6-1 and J is TRBJ1-3; possible D gene TRBD1, 5 bases. This CDR3 spans 15 amino acids. Germline CDR1 MNHNS, CDR2 SASEGT. V dropped 5 bases and J dropped 0 bases, with 11 bases sitting between them.

This clone came up many times. This rearrangement joins TRBV6-2 or TRBV6-3 to TRBJ2-2, with 8 bases identical to TRBD2. V trimming: 2 bases; J trimming: 4 bases; junction bases outside the gene matches: 6. The CDR3 extends over 16 amino acids. Germline V gene sequence: CDR1 MNHEY, CDR2 SVGEGT. CDR3 in amino acids: CASSYAASGFTGELFF. For the CDR3, the DNA is TGTGCCAGCAGTTACGCGGCTAGCGGGTTCACCGGGGAGCTGTTTTTT.

The genes are TRBV7-2 and TRBJ2-1, with 9 bases matching TRBD1. The CDR3 contains 13 residues. The V and J ends lost 5 bases and 6 bases, in that order; junction bases with no gene match: 2. CDR1 SGHTA and CDR2 FQGNSA come from the germline V gene. CDR3 region: CASSRTGVNEQFF. The CDR3 DNA reads as TGTGCCAGCAGCCGGACAGGGGTCAATGAGCAGTTCTTC. The entire variable domain, with the rest obtained from reference TRBV7-2 and TRBJ2-1, is as follows: GAGVSQSPSNKVTEKGKDVELRCDPISGHTALYWYRQSLGQGLEFLIYFQGNSAPDKSGLPSDRFSAERTGGSVSTLTIQRTQQEDSAVYLCASSRTGVNEQFFGPGTRLTVL.

This chain joins TRBV6-5 and TRBJ1-2; tentative D call: TRBD1 (5 bases). V was clipped by 7 bases and J by 4 bases, with 10 bases between them. This CDR3 has 12 amino acids. CDR1 and CDR2 (germline): MNHEY, SVGAGI. The CDR3 DNA sequence: TGTGCCAGCACCGACAGTTTCTATGGCTACACCTTC. Translation: CASTDSFYGYTF.

This chain connects TRBV5-1 to TRBJ2-1; TRBD2 matches at 8 bases. CDR1 and CDR2 from the germline V gene are SGHRS and YFSETQ. J was trimmed by 4 bases and V by 4 bases; bases with no gene match: 7. The CDR3 runs to 15 residues. CDR3 loop: CASSRSGGLYNEQFF. CDR3 DNA: TGCGCCAGCAGCAGGAGCGGGGGCCTATACAATGAGCAGTTCTTC.

The chain recombines TRBV19 with TRBJ2-6; D is undetermined. Trimming took 5 bases from V and 6 from J, leaving 8 bases between them. CDR3 length equals 13 residues. Germline V gene lookup returns CDR1 LNHDA and CDR2 SQIVND (reference sequence). CDR3 in DNA: TGTGCCAGTAGTCCCAGTCAGGCCAACGTCCTGACTTTC. Translation gives CASSPSQANVLTF.

The chain joins TRBV3-1 (or the pseudogene TRBV3-2) to TRBJ2-7; 11 bases match TRBD1. The CDR3 extends over 15 amino acids. The V segment lost 0 bases and the J segment 4 bases; nucleotides outside the gene matches: 2. The germline gives CDR1 LGHDT, CDR2 YNNKEL (reference sequence). CDR3 amino acids: CASSQEGQGVYEQYF. Here the CDR3 DNA reads TGTGCCAGCAGCCAAGAGGGACAGGGGGTTTACGAGCAGTACTTC.

The genes are TRBV3-1 (or the pseudogene TRBV3-2) and TRBJ2-1; D remains unclear. This CDR3 has 13 amino acids. The germline V gene has CDR1 LGHDT and CDR2 YNNKEL (reference sequence). Trimming cost V 6 bases and J 4 bases, with 10 bases left between them. CDR3 loop: CASSLAVYNEQFF. In DNA form, the CDR3 reads TGTGCCAGCAGTCTCGCGGTTTACAATGAGCAGTTCTTC.

This clone was seen only a few times. The rearrangement uses TRBV5-8 and TRBJ1-3; D might be TRBD1 (5 bases). V was pared by 3 bases and J by 4 bases, with 8 bases between. CDR3 length: 13 residues. Germline values: CDR1 SGHTS, CDR2 YDEGEE. This CDR3 reads CASSWTPGNTIYF. As DNA, the CDR3 is TGTGCCAGCAGCTGGACACCAGGAAACACCATATATTTT.

The gene calls are TRBV6-2 or TRBV6-3 and TRBJ1-2, with 7 bases fitting TRBD1. Germline CDR1 reads MNHEY; CDR2 reads SVGEGT. The CDR3 contains 14 residues. V was clipped by 5 bases and J by 5 bases; unmatched bases: 8. CDR3 DNA sequence: TGTGCCAGCAGTAACCACAGGGGTGAATATGGCTACACCTTC. Its translation: CASSNHRGEYGYTF.

J is TRBJ1-1 and V is TRBV3-1 (or the pseudogene TRBV3-2); the D is unclear. V lost 0 bases and J lost 5, with 13 bases in between. CDR3 size: 15 residues. CDR1 is LGHDT and CDR2 is YNNKEL in the germline V gene (reference sequence). CDR3 loop: CASSQDIRGVTEAFF. The DNA of the CDR3 is TGTGCCAGCAGCCAAGATATTCGGGGAGTTACTGAAGCTTTCTTT.

On this clone itself: Additional DNA sequences in this sample encode the identical CDR3. V gene TRBV24-1 combines with J gene TRBJ1-5, with TRBD1 as a possible D gene (6 bases). V was shortened by 4 bases and J by 4 bases, with 10 bases between the two germline ends. There are 14 residues in the CDR3. Germline CDR1 is KGHDR and CDR2 is SFDVKD. CDR3 protein: CATSDPGQNQPQHF. DNA of the CDR3: TGTGCCACCAGTGACCCTGGACAGAATCAGCCCCAGCATTTT.

V and J are TRBV5-1 and TRBJ1-1; weak D call: TRBD1 (6 bases). CDR1 is SGHRS, CDR2 YFSETQ, per germline. This CDR3 is 13 amino acids long. V was cut by 4 bases and J by 9 bases, with 16 bases left in between. CDR3 sequence (DNA): TGCGCCAGCAGCACCCAGGGGTTGGATAAAGCTTTCTTT. It is translated as CASSTQGLDKAFF.

The chain uses TRBV27 and TRBJ1-5; TRBD1 might be the D (6 bases). The CDR3 sequence is 16 residues long. Germline lookup yields CDR1 MNHEY and CDR2 SMNVEV (reference sequence). Trimming took off 0 bases at V and 5 bases at J, with 14 bases between the two ends. CDR3 protein: CASSLSMGGGDQPQHF. The CDR3 DNA reads as TGTGCCAGCAGTTTATCGATGGGAGGGGGTGATCAGCCCCAGCATTTT.

The chain employs TRBV2 and TRBJ1-3; D uncertain. Germline CDR1 SNHLY, CDR2 FYNNEI. V was pared by 5 bases and J by 0 bases, with 8 bases between. This CDR3 spans 14 amino acids. The CDR3 region has the DNA TGTGCCAGCAGTCCGGCTAGCTCTGGAAACACCATATATTTT. Protein sequence: CASSPASSGNTIYF.

The chain is built from TRBV21-1 and TRBJ2-2; the D call TRBD2 from the table was never checked on the DNA. TRBV21-1 is an annotated pseudogene. The CDR3 is made up of 20 amino acids. CDR3 coding DNA: TGTGCCAGCAGCAAAGGGGGGGACCGCGAAGGAGTGAGTTTCCCCGGGGAGCTGTTTTTT. Amino acids: CASSKGGDREGVSFPGELFF.

V and J are TRBV20-1 and TRBJ2-7, with D tentatively TRBD2 (5 bases). V was trimmed by 7 bases and J by 4 bases, leaving 11 bases between them. Germline CDR1 DFQATT, CDR2 SNEGSKA (reference sequence). The CDR3 is 11 amino acids. DNA for the CDR3: TGCAGTGTTAGTGGGGAGTACGAGCAGTACTTC. It encodes CSVSGEYEQYF.

The chain carries TRBV6-5 and TRBJ2-7; TRBD2 might be the D (6 bases). This CDR3 is 13 amino acids long. Trimming took off 6 bases at V and 4 bases at J, with 13 bases between the two ends. Germline V CDR1 and CDR2: MNHEY, SVGAGI. The CDR3 loop is CASRQDAGYEQYF. The CDR3, as DNA: TGTGCCAGCAGGCAGGACGCGGGGTACGAGCAGTACTTC.

J is TRBJ2-7 and V is TRBV27; 9 bases match TRBD2. CDR3 length: 17 residues. J gave up 0 bases and V 2 bases, and 8 bases lay outside the gene matches. Germline values: CDR1 MNHEY, CDR2 SMNVEV (reference sequence). CDR3 residues: CASSLSTSGSSSYEQYF. In DNA form, the CDR3 reads TGTGCCAGCAGTTTAAGTACTAGCGGGTCGAGCTCCTACGAGCAGTACTTC.

V is TRBV12-3 or TRBV12-4 and J is TRBJ1-6, with D possibly matching TRBD1 (5 bases). The CDR3 sequence is 13 residues long. Trimming pared 2 bases from V and 9 bases from J, leaving 8 bases between. CDR3 loop: CASSLMQGSPLHF. Here the CDR3 DNA reads TGTGCCAGCAGTTTAATGCAGGGTTCACCCCTCCACTTT.

This chain connects TRBV5-1 to TRBJ1-4, with 7 bases lining up with TRBD1. Germline V lookup: CDR1 SGHRS, CDR2 YFSETQ. Trimming cost V 0 bases and J 5 bases; bases outside gene matches: 1. The CDR3 runs 14 residues. The chain's CDR3 is CASSLARGNEKLFF. CDR3 coding DNA: TGCGCCAGCAGCTTGGCCAGGGGGAATGAAAAACTGTTTTTT.

This clone appeared once. V gene TRBV7-9 combines with J gene TRBJ2-5; unclear D gene. Trimming shortened V by 1 base and J by 2 bases, and 5 bases separated the two germline ends. The CDR3 runs to 13 residues. Looked up from germline, CDR1 is SEHNR and CDR2 is FQNEAQ (reference sequence). In DNA form, the CDR3 reads TGTGCCAGCAGCTTAGGGCAGCAAGAGACCCAGTACTTC. It translates to CASSLGQQETQYF.

The rearrangement joins TRBV18 to TRBJ1-4; tentatively, D is TRBD1 (6 bases). Trimming stripped 3 bases from V and 10 bases from J, with 15 bases between. Per germline, CDR1 KGHSH and CDR2 LQKENI. CDR3 length: 14 amino acids. The CDR3 protein is CASSPGGAGRKLFF. The CDR3 DNA is TGTGCCAGCTCACCGGGGGGGGCTGGGAGAAAACTGTTTTTT.

The CDR3 region has the DNA TGTGCCAGTAGTGACACCTCCTCTGGAAACACCATATATTTT. Translating gives CASSDTSSGNTIYF. The chain joins TRBV19 to TRBJ1-3; D remains unclear. Germline CDR1 is LNHDA and CDR2 is SQIVND (reference sequence). There are 14 residues in the CDR3. V was shortened by 5 bases and J by 0 bases, with 8 bases between the two germline ends.

The chain recombines TRBV5-1 with TRBJ2-2; TRBD2 matches 8 bases. V lost 0 bases, J lost 2 bases, and 9 bases stayed unmatched. CDR3 length: 18 amino acids. Germline-derived CDR1 and CDR2 are SGHRS and YFSETQ. The CDR3 protein is CASSLALSGGTNTGELFF. CDR3 sequence (DNA): TGCGCCAGCAGCTTGGCGCTGAGCGGGGGCACAAACACCGGGGAGCTGTTTTTT.

The chain recombines TRBV4-3 with TRBJ1-3, with D tentatively TRBD1 (6 bases). The CDR3 extends over 16 amino acids. V lost 0 bases and J lost 3, with 12 bases in between. Per germline, CDR1 LGHNA and CDR2 YSLEER. This CDR3 is CASSQDGQRLGNTIYF. The CDR3 nucleotides read TGCGCCAGCAGCCAAGATGGACAGCGTCTTGGAAACACCATATATTTT.

Only a few counts were recorded for this clone. The V and J genes are TRBV3-1 (or the pseudogene TRBV3-2) and TRBJ2-3; unclear D gene. Trimming pared 0 bases from V and 6 bases from J, leaving 7 bases between. The V gene's germline CDR1 is LGHDT and CDR2 YNNKEL (reference sequence). The CDR3 contains 13 residues. The CDR3 DNA reads as TGTGCCAGCAGCCAAGATTATGAGGATACGCAGTATTTT. It specifies CASSQDYEDTQYF.